This TCR beta chain was sequenced for a study of cytomegalovirus exposure and HLA in healthy donors. Study-level findings and limits: TCR beta V- and J-gene trimming was later associated with a missense DCLRE1C variant. A later analysis, which compared TCR beta chains of equal frequency, found the HLA-associated ones more clonally expanded.

The CDR3 consists of 21 residues. The germline V gene has CDR1 LGHNA and CDR2 YSLEER. V lost 0 bases to trimming and J lost 0 bases; unmatched junction nucleotides: 10. This clone occurred a few times. Its target is unknown. Primers: 60 Vbeta forward and 13 Jbeta reverse. Only in-frame clones appear in the TCRdb table, and some are missing; sequencing was by immunoSEQ multiplex PCR. Of approximately 150,000 clones in the sample, around 68% were seen once. The V gene is TRBV4-3, the J gene TRBJ2-1, with 14 bases matching TRBD2. Sequenced material: PBMCs. This receptor was identified in a man in his fifties or sixties in good health and CMV-seronegative. The chain's CDR3 is CASSQDYGLAGGPSSYNEQFF. In nucleotides, the CDR3 is TGCGCCAGCAGCCAAGATTACGGACTAGCGGGGGGCCCGAGCTCCTACAATGAGCAGTTCTTC.